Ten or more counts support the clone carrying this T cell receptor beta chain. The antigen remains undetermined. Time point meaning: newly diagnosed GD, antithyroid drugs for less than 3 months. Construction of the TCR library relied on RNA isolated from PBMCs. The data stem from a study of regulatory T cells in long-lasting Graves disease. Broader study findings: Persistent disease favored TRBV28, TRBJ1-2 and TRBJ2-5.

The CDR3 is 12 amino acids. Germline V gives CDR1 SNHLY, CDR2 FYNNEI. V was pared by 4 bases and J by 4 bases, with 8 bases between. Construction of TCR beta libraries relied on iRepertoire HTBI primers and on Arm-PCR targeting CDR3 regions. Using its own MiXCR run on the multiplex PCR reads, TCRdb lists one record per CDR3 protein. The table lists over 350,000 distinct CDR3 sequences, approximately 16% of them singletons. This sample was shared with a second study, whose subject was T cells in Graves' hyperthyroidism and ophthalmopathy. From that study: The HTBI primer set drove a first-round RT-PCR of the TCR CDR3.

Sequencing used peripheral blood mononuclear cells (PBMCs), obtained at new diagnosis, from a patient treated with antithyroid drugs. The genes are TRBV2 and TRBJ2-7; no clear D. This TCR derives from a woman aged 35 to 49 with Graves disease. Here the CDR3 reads CASSVSRYEQYF. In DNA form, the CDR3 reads TGTGCCAGCAGTGTCTCCCGATACGAGCAGTACTTC.